The 9 T cell receptor beta chains below were found in one sample sequenced in a study of blood T cell repertoires in COVID-19. TCRdb's copy holds only in-frame clones and misses some; the assay was immunoSEQ multiplex PCR. The sample lists around 370,000 clones, about 93% occurring once. Sequencing used peripheral blood. Source of these receptors: a young woman who had recovered from COVID-19.

This rearrangement joins TRBV29-1 to TRBJ2-5, with D tentatively TRBD2 (5 bases). CDR1 and CDR2 from the germline V gene are SQVTM and ANQGSEA. This CDR3 contains 13 residues. The V end lost 8 bases, the J end lost 3 bases, and 16 bases lay between the germline ends. The CDR3 DNA reads as TGCAGCCTAATGTCCCCGGGGAAAGAGACCCAGTACTTC. Translated, it gives CSLMSPGKETQYF.

This clone was observed once. The rearrangement links TRBV11-3 to TRBJ2-7; D is ambiguous. V lost 1 base and J 6 bases, leaving 13 bases between the germline ends. The CDR3 runs 14 residues. The germline V gene encodes CDR1 SGHNT and CDR2 YENEEA. In DNA form, the CDR3 reads TGTGCCAGCAGCTTAGGAAACTCCGAGAGCGAGCAGTACGTC. It translates to CASSLGNSESEQYV.

The genes are TRBV11-3 and TRBJ2-3; D perhaps matches TRBD2 (5 bases). Germline lookup yields CDR1 SGHNT and CDR2 YENEEA. Deletions cut 1 base from V and 1 base from J, with 9 bases between. The CDR3 length is 15 residues. This CDR3 is CASSLAGLGTDTQYF. CDR3 coding DNA: TGTGCCAGCAGCTTAGCAGGACTGGGCACAGATACGCAGTATTTT.

The CDR3 region has the DNA TGTGCCAGCAGCTGGGGGGACTACCCCGGGACTGAAGCTTTCTTT. Protein sequence: CASSWGDYPGTEAFF. The V gene is TRBV5-5, the J gene TRBJ1-1; a weak D match, TRBD1 (5 bases). The CDR3 spans 15 residues. Germline CDR1 SGHKS, CDR2 YYEKEE (reference sequence). Trimming pared 3 bases from V and 5 bases from J, leaving 17 bases between.

The chain uses TRBV3-1 (or the pseudogene TRBV3-2) and TRBJ1-2, with TRBD1 identical over 7 bases. Trimming removed 5 bases from V and 8 bases from J; junction bases left unmatched: 8. The CDR3 contains 13 residues. Germline V lookup: CDR1 LGHDT, CDR2 YNNKEL (reference sequence). The chain's CDR3 is CASSSTGVEGYTF. The CDR3 DNA is TGTGCCAGCAGCTCCACAGGGGTAGAGGGCTACACCTTC.

The V call is TRBV4-3, the J call TRBJ2-5; TRBD1 matches at 9 bases. Germline V lookup: CDR1 LGHNA, CDR2 YSLEER. V was pared by 4 bases and J by 5 bases, with 14 bases of the junction left unmatched. There are 17 residues in the CDR3. The CDR3 nucleotides are TGCGCCAGCAGCCCCGGGGCCGGGACAGGGAGGGGGGAGACCCAGTACTTC. Its translation: CASSPGAGTGRGETQYF.

V usage is TRBV6-1 and J usage is TRBJ2-4, with a tentative D call TRBD2 (7 bases). V lost 4 bases and J lost 4, with 17 bases in between. Per germline, CDR1 MNHNS and CDR2 SASEGT. The CDR3 extends over 16 amino acids. CDR3 coding DNA: TGTGCCAGCAGTGTTGACTTAAGGGGGGGAAAAAACATTCAGTACTTC. Translated: CASSVDLRGGKNIQYF.

The V gene is TRBV27, the J gene TRBJ2-5; D is perhaps TRBD2 (6 bases). V was shortened by 6 bases and J by 9 bases, with 17 bases between the two germline ends. The germline V gene encodes CDR1 MNHEY and CDR2 SMNVEV (reference sequence). The CDR3 has 13 residues. CDR3 nucleotides: TGTGCCAGCAGCATAGTAGCCGGGGGTGCCCAGTACTTC. This encodes CASSIVAGGAQYF.

J is TRBJ2-7 and V is TRBV6-5; a weak D match, TRBD1 (5 bases). Looked up from germline, CDR1 is MNHEY and CDR2 is SVGAGI. With 6 bases removed from V and 0 bases from J, the gap between germline ends came to 12 bases. The CDR3 covers 14 residues. CDR3 sequence: CASRIQDISYEQYV. The DNA for the CDR3 is TGTGCCAGCAGAATTCAGGACATCTCCTACGAGCAGTACGTC.